This T cell receptor (beta chain) was profiled in a study of T cell responses to AZD1222 COVID-19 vaccine. Germline V gene lookup returns CDR1 MDHEN and CDR2 SYDVKM. This CDR3 is built from 15 residues. V was cut by 5 bases and J by 0 bases, with 13 bases left in between. Generated by immunoSEQ multiplex PCR, the TCRdb table keeps only in-frame clones and is missing some. The sample shows 100,000 to 150,000 clones, approximately 90% of them seen only once. The source of this sequence is an adult who received the AZD1222 COVID-19 vaccine. The chain is built from TRBV28 and TRBJ1-2, with D perhaps matching TRBD1 (5 bases). The source was peripheral blood, collected 28 days after the second AZD1222 dose. CDR3 nucleotide sequence: TGTGCCAGCAGTCCTTCGACAGCGACTAACTATGGCTACACCTTC. This encodes CASSPSTATNYGYTF.